The 18 T cell receptor beta chains below were found in one sample sequenced in a study of shared clonotypes between healthy human individuals. Naive CD8 cells lacked CD45RO and underwent positive selection for CCR7, leaving out terminally differentiated effector memory CD45RA+ cells. Libraries were prepared by immunoSEQ multiplex PCR; TCRdb keeps only in-frame clonotypes and omits some of them. The sample shows about 2.1 million clones, about 94% of them seen only once. The sequenced material came from naive CD8+ T cells from PBMCs. The receptors come from a man aged 18 to 29 in good health. Some clones in this sample may be carry-over from other donors' samples.

The gene calls are TRBV11-2 and TRBJ2-1; 9 nucleotides agree with TRBD2. This CDR3 has 16 residues. Losses at the gene ends were 4 bases for V and 5 bases for J; bases not matched to a gene: 9. The V gene's germline CDR1 is SGHAT and CDR2 FQNNGV. Here the CDR3 reads CASSSDSRLADNEQFF. CDR3 coding DNA: TGTGCCAGCAGCTCCGACTCGAGACTAGCGGACAATGAGCAGTTCTTC.

The V call is TRBV7-9, the J call TRBJ1-1; D is unclear. Trimming took off 2 bases at V and 4 bases at J, with 11 bases between the two ends. The CDR3 contains 14 residues. CDR1 is SEHNR and CDR2 is FQNEAQ in the germline V gene (reference sequence). The CDR3 sequence: CASSLPLIPTEAFF. The CDR3 bases are TGTGCCAGCAGCTTACCATTAATTCCCACTGAAGCTTTCTTT.

The rearrangement joins TRBV27 to TRBJ2-1; tentative D call: TRBD2 (5 bases). This CDR3 contains 15 residues. V lost 2 bases and J lost 3, with 11 bases in between. Germline values: CDR1 MNHEY, CDR2 SMNVEV (reference sequence). The CDR3 sequence is CASSLQLGNYNEQFF. In nucleotides, the CDR3 is TGTGCCAGCAGTTTACAACTAGGGAACTACAATGAGCAGTTCTTC.

The chain joins TRBV9 to TRBJ2-3; 9 bases match TRBD2. Per the germline V gene, CDR1 is SGDLS and CDR2 is YYNGEE. The CDR3 is 15 amino acids. The ends lost 1 base at V and 5 bases at J; junction bases unmatched: 5. The CDR3 loop is CASSVPQTSGDTQYF. CDR3 DNA: TGTGCCAGCAGCGTACCCCAGACTAGCGGAGATACGCAGTATTTT.

This clone occurred once. The chain joins TRBV13 to TRBJ2-4; TRBD2 aligns across 14 bases. Per the germline V gene, CDR1 is PRHDT and CDR2 is FYEKMQ (reference sequence). V gave up 5 bases and J gave up 6 bases; unmatched junction bases: 6. This CDR3 comprises 16 residues. CDR3 sequence (DNA): TGTGCCAGCAGCCCCGGGACTAGCGGGAGCGGAAACATTCAGTACTTC. It specifies CASSPGTSGSGNIQYF.

This clone was recorded a few times. The gene calls are TRBV9 and TRBJ1-1, with TRBD1 as a possible D gene (5 bases). Germline V gene sequence: CDR1 SGDLS, CDR2 YYNGEE. CDR3 length: 13 residues. The germline V and J ends were trimmed by 2 bases and 3 bases, with 8 bases remaining between them. In DNA form, the CDR3 reads TGTGCCAGCAGCGTGGGGACGGACACTGAAGCTTTCTTT. Its translation: CASSVGTDTEAFF. The whole variable domain, remainder taken from reference TRBV9 and TRBJ1-1, is DSGVTQTPKHLITATGQRVTLRCSPRSGDLSVYWYQQSLDQGLQFLIQYYNGEERAKGNILERFSAQQFPDLHSELNLSSLELGDSALYFCASSVGTDTEAFFGQGTRLTVV.

This rearrangement joins TRBV11-2 to TRBJ2-3; D tentatively fits TRBD1 or TRBD2 (6 bases each). Trimming removed 5 bases from V and 6 bases from J, with 24 bases in between. There are 17 residues in the CDR3. Germline V gene data show CDR1 as SGHAT and CDR2 as FQNNGV. The CDR3 nucleotides are TGTGCCAGCAGCCCGGAGGGGGGCAGGGAACGTTGGGATACGCAGTATTTT. Protein product: CASSPEGGRERWDTQYF.

The genes are TRBV30 and TRBJ1-5, with D maybe TRBD1 (6 bases). The ends were cut back, 1 base at V and 9 bases at J, with 10 bases in the middle. Looked up from germline, CDR1 is GTSNPN and CDR2 is SVGIG (reference sequence). The CDR3 runs to 12 residues. DNA for the CDR3: TGTGCCTGGAGTGAGGGGGAAGGGCCCCAGCATTTT. Protein product: CAWSEGEGPQHF.

The CDR3 sequence: CASSQDVGWSGANVLTF. CDR3 bases: TGTGCCAGCAGCCAAGACGTAGGGTGGTCTGGGGCCAACGTCCTGACTTTC. The chain employs TRBV14 and TRBJ2-6; D is uncertain. Trimming removed 0 bases at V and 1 base at J, with 10 bases between. The germline V gene encodes CDR1 SGHDN and CDR2 FVKESK. CDR3 length: 17 amino acids. Together with reference TRBV14 and TRBJ2-6, the CDR3 gives the full variable domain: EAGVTQFPSHSVIEKGQTVTLRCDPISGHDNLYWYRRVMGKEIKFLLHFVKESKQDESGMPNNRFLAERTGGTYSTLKVQPAELEDSGVYFCASSQDVGWSGANVLTFGAGSRLTVL.

The CDR3 spells CASSVDWGPNIQYF. The CDR3 coding sequence is TGCGCCAGCAGTGTGGATTGGGGACCAAACATTCAGTACTTC. The chain carries TRBV10-2 and TRBJ2-4, with D perhaps matching TRBD1 or TRBD2 (5 bases each). V was pared by 4 bases and J by 6 bases, with 13 bases between. The CDR3 covers 14 residues. Germline V lookup: CDR1 WSHSY, CDR2 SAAADI.

The chain links TRBV4-3 to TRBJ2-1; 10 bases agree with TRBD2. The CDR3 covers 18 residues. The junction had 13 bases not matched to a gene; V was cut back by 1 base and J by 7 bases. CDR1 is LGHNA, CDR2 YSLEER, per germline. The CDR3 here is CASSQVFLAGEFRNEQFF. In DNA form, the CDR3 reads TGCGCCAGCAGCCAAGTCTTCCTAGCGGGAGAGTTTCGGAATGAGCAGTTCTTC.

The V call is TRBV6-1, the J call TRBJ2-7, with a weak D call TRBD1 (6 bases). The V gene lost 4 bases and the J gene lost 1 base, with 11 bases spanning the gap. The V gene's germline CDR1 is MNHNS and CDR2 SASEGT. This CDR3 is built from 14 residues. CDR3 region: CASSGRGASYEQYF. The CDR3 DNA follows: TGTGCCAGCAGTGGCAGGGGCGCGTCCTACGAGCAGTACTTC.

This rearrangement joins TRBV4-2 to TRBJ1-6; D gene ambiguous. Germline assignment: CDR1 LGHNA and CDR2 YNFKEQ. V was trimmed by 1 base and J by 10 bases, leaving 14 bases between them. The length of the CDR3 is 15 residues. The CDR3: CASSQGTGGRSPLHF. CDR3 nucleotide sequence: TGTGCCAGCAGCCAAGGGACGGGCGGGAGGTCACCCCTCCACTTT.

This clone came up many times. Additional DNA sequences in this sample encode the identical CDR3. This chain joins TRBV6-5 and TRBJ1-2, with a weak D call TRBD1 (6 bases). The CDR3 runs to 14 residues. Germline V gene sequence: CDR1 MNHEY, CDR2 SVGAGI. V lost 6 bases and J 3 bases, leaving 14 bases between the germline ends. The CDR3 bases are TGTGCCAGCAGGGAGGTAGGGGGGGACTATGGCTACACCTTC. Translated, it gives CASREVGGDYGYTF.

This chain connects TRBV29-1 to TRBJ2-7; 8 positions agree with TRBD2. This CDR3 is built from 14 residues. Germline V lookup: CDR1 SQVTM, CDR2 ANQGSEA. The V and J ends lost 7 bases and 0 bases, in that order; junction bases with no gene match: 8. The CDR3 loop is CSAVLADHSYEQYF. CDR3 nucleotide sequence: TGCAGCGCTGTACTAGCGGACCACTCCTACGAGCAGTACTTC.

The CDR3 DNA reads as TGTGCCAGCAGCTTCTGGGACAGACTCTACGAGCAGTACTTC. Protein sequence: CASSFWDRLYEQYF. The V gene is TRBV5-4, the J gene TRBJ2-7; 7 bases map to TRBD1. There are 14 residues in the CDR3. The germline V gene has CDR1 SGHNT and CDR2 YYREEE (reference sequence). Trimming took 2 bases from V and 3 from J; bases not matched to a gene: 5.

CDR3: CASSLDWRGSLDEQYF. Here the CDR3 DNA reads TGTGCCAGCAGCTTAGATTGGAGGGGGTCACTCGACGAGCAGTACTTC. The J gene is TRBJ2-7, the V gene TRBV7-2, with D possibly being TRBD1 or TRBD2 (6 bases each). Per germline, CDR1 SGHTA and CDR2 FQGNSA. Deletions cut 1 base from V and 5 bases from J, with 18 bases between. The CDR3 loop spans 16 amino acids.

This chain uses TRBV10-3 with TRBJ2-1; TRBD1 is a possible D gene (6 bases). This CDR3 has 15 amino acids. Germline V CDR1 and CDR2: ENHRY, SYGVKD. The V end was cut by 2 bases, the J end by 1 base, with 9 bases between. The CDR3 region has the DNA TGTGCCATCAGTGAGACAGGGTGGTCCTACAATGAGCAGTTCTTC. This sequence encodes CAISETGWSYNEQFF.